These T cell receptor beta chains were read from a single sample in a study of T cell responses to AZD1222 COVID-19 vaccine. Sequenced by immunoSEQ multiplex PCR; TCRdb stores in-frame clones only, minus some. The data show just over 8,000 clones, roughly 90% seen once. Sequencing used peripheral blood, obtained 28 days after the second AZD1222 dose. These TCRs come from an adult who received the AZD1222 COVID-19 vaccine. The CDR3 runs from the conserved cysteine through the conserved F or W. D genes are given only for firm matches. Clone size is stated in some rows and not others, as once, few, many or a class when expanded.

length	D	size	V	J	DNA	CDR3
14	TRBD1	NA	TRBV4-2	TRBJ1-1	TGTGCCAGCAGCCCGTGGGACAGGGAAACTGAAGCTTTCTTT	CASSPWDRETEAFF
14	NA	NA	TRBV7-2	TRBJ1-6	TGTGCCAGCACCTCCAGGGCTAGTAATTCACCCCTCCACTTT	CASTSRASNSPLHF
13	NA	NA	TRBV7-2	TRBJ2-7	TGTGCCAGCAGCTTTGACAGACTTTGGGAGCAGTACTTC	CASSFDRLWEQYF
12	TRBD1	NA	TRBV29-1	TRBJ2-5	TGCAGCGTCTCGCAACAGGGGGAGACCCAGTACTTC	CSVSQQGETQYF
14	NA	NA	TRBV2	TRBJ1-6	TGTGCCAGCAGTGACGCAGGAAGTTATTCACCCCTCCACTTT	CASSDAGSYSPLHF
15	NA	NA	TRBV9	TRBJ2-3	TGTGCCAGCAGCGTTCGCACAGGGTACACAGATACGCAGTATTTT	CASSVRTGYTDTQYF
16	NA	NA	TRBV5-4	TRBJ2-6	TGTGCCAGCAGCTTGGCCTTCGGGGCTGGGGCCAACGTCCTGACTTTC	CASSLAFGAGANVLTF
16	NA	NA	TRBV15	TRBJ2-5	TGTGCCACCAGCAGAGGGGGGGGCCTGCTCCAAGAGACCCAGTACTTC	CATSRGGGLLQETQYF
13	NA	NA	TRBV19	TRBJ1-1	TGTGCCAGTAGCGGGACCGTGAACACTGAAGCTTTCTTT	CASSGTVNTEAFF
15	TRBD2	few	TRBV2	TRBJ2-7	TGTGCCAGCAGGACCCCGAGGGTAGCGGGAGACGAGCAGTACTTC	CASRTPRVAGDEQYF
11	NA	NA	TRBV11-2	TRBJ1-1	TGTGCCAGCAGCTCAACCGGGGAAGCTTTCTTT	CASSSTGEAFF
11	NA	NA	TRBV29-1	TRBJ2-1	TGCAGCGTTTTGAGGGTCGGTGAGCAGTTCTTC	CSVLRVGEQFF
16	NA	NA	TRBV28	TRBJ2-1	TGTGCCAGCAGTACCACCGGGACCGAGCTACCCTCAAGCCAGTTCTTC	CASSTTGTELPSSQFF
15	TRBD2	NA	TRBV4-2	TRBJ2-5	TGTGCCAGCAGCCGAAACGGGGGGTTAGGGGAGACCCAGTACTTC	CASSRNGGLGETQYF
15	NA	few	TRBV27	TRBJ1-6	TGTGCCAGCAGTCGAGACAGTTTTGGCAATTCACCCCTCCACTTT	CASSRDSFGNSPLHF
14	TRBD2	NA	TRBV29-1	TRBJ2-7	TGCAGCGTCGCGACTAGCGGGGGAGCCGGGGAGCAGTACTTC	CSVATSGGAGEQYF
14	NA	NA	TRBV6-1	TRBJ2-7	TGTGCCAGCAGTGAAATGCGGGCTAGCGTCGAGCAGTACTTC	CASSEMRASVEQYF
13	NA	NA	TRBV5-4	TRBJ1-3	TGTGCCACCTCCCGGGGATCGGGAAACACCATATATTTT	CATSRGSGNTIYF
15	NA	NA	TRBV4-2	TRBJ1-3	TGTGCCAGCAGCAGACCGGGGCTATCGGGGAACACCATATATTTT	CASSRPGLSGNTIYF
14	TRBD1	NA	TRBV29-1	TRBJ2-7	TGCAGCGTTGAGGGGACAGGGAACCGGTACGAGCAGTACTTC	CSVEGTGNRYEQYF